A single TCR beta chain is shown here with its context. No cognate antigen has been identified for it. Base qualities were left out, and no much larger clone turns up one base away. The CDR3 starts with the cysteine, ends with the phenylalanine, and has 14 residues. The read is trimmed to its CDR3 DNA, 42 bases read in frame from base 1. As encoded in the germline V gene (reference sequence), CDR1 is SEHNR while CDR2 is FQNEAQ. V gives up 1 base and J gives up 7 bases, and the segment between their germline ends measures 10 bases. Single viable CD3+CD4+CD8-CD45RO+ cells were sorted as memory CD4+ T cells on a FACSAria II. CMV serostatus was determined using a Roche Elecsys assay that detects serum IgG against CMV pp150, pp28, p38 and p52. After thawing, total CD4+ T cells were enriched by positive selection with CD4 magnetic microbeads. The samples came from a different study that was designed specifically to examine the CD4+ T cell memory repertoire. Peripheral blood mononuclear cells were isolated and cryopreserved according to standard operating procedures, and serum was stored at -80 degrees C. Staining used CD3-PerCP (BW264/56), CD4-APC (RPA-T4), CD45RO-PE (UCHT1) and CD8-Pacific Orange (3B5) antibodies, with Sytox blue excluding non-viable cells.

The Quick-DNA Microprep Kit was used to extract genomic DNA from the sorted cells. Amplification of TCRbeta DNA was done with the immunoSEQ hsTCRbeta kit, following the protocol from the manufacturer. An Illumina MiSeq instrument was used to sequence the TCRbeta libraries. The authors' pipeline ran thus. Following removal of out-of-frame sequences, 2 million to 2.5 million distinct TCRbeta sequences were retained, with an average of roughly 71,000 per individual. Two values were used to score each individual: the count of about 150 previously reported CMV-associated TCRbeta sequences and the total count of productive distinct TCRbeta sequences. A beta-binomial model was reimplemented in Python, and random forests from scikit-learn, run with default parameters, were trained on data from the US cohort. Classifier performance on the Belgian cohort was summarized as median AUC with percentile confidence intervals over 10,000 bootstrap iterations. TCRdb holds this immuneACCESS table with in-frame rearrangements only. Some clones are missing; in checked studies, unresolved V genes explain under half, and the rest has no known cause. V and J calls plus clone size are reproduced from that table; the DNA served to infer D and trimming. Present in this sample are about 40,000 clones, about three quarters of which were seen just once. The top ten hold under 6.5% of the sample.

The data derive from a study of memory CD4+ T cells and cytomegalovirus serostatus (dated by TCRdb to about 2019). Notes on the research overall: The cohort comprised roughly 35 healthy Belgian adults, 9 CMV seropositive and about 25 CMV seronegative. To replicate a published TCR-based CMV serostatus classifier, the study sequenced CD4+ memory TCRbeta repertoires from a Belgian cohort whose cytomegalovirus serostatus was known.

The paper as a whole reports these results and caveats: Only CD4+CD45RO+ memory cells were sequenced, unlike the original study, which covered naive and memory CD4+ and CD8+ populations. The original-framework classifier achieved a median bootstrapped AUC of approximately 0.94 with a 95% CI of 0.76-1.00 on the Belgian cohort. Among the 160 or so previously reported CMV-associated TCRbeta sequences, approximately 70 showed up in the CD4+ memory repertoires, with each one found in between one and five individuals. The results were interpreted as suggesting that the CMV-associated TCR signature is mostly present in the CD4+ memory repertoire. For CMV serostatus prediction, a median bootstrapped AUC of approximately 0.95 was reached with the original framework, and a median bootstrapped AUC of approximately 0.89 was reached with a US-trained random forest.

The specimen was memory CD4+ T cells from blood. The sequence was collected from an adult in good health and CMV-seronegative. The V and J segments used are TRBV7-9 and TRBJ2-2; the D gene assignment is ambiguous. The CDR3 reads CASSLELRVGELFF. In nucleotides, the sequence is TGTGCCAGCAGCTTAGAGTTGCGAGTCGGGGAGCTGTTTTTT. Here the CDR3 is joined to the reference TRBV7-9 and TRBJ2-2 genes, and the full variable domain is: DTGVSQNPRHKITKRGQNVTFRCDPISEHNRLYWYRQTLGQGPEFLTYFQNEAQLEKSRLLSDRFSAERPKGSFSTLEIQRTEQGDSAMYLCASSLELRVGELFFGEGSRLTVL.